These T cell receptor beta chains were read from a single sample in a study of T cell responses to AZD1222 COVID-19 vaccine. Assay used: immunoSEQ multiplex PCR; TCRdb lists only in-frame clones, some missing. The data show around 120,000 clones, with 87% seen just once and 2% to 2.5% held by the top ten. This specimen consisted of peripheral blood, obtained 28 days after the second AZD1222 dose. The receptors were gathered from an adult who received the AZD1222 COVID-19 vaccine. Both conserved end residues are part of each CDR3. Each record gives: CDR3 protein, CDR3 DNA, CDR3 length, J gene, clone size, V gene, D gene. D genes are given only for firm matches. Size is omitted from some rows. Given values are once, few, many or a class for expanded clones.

CDR3aa: CASRRLATNTGELFF
CDR3nt: TGTGCCAGCAGGCGACTAGCCACGAACACCGGGGAGCTGTTTTTT
len: 15
j_gene: TRBJ2-2
abundance: .
v_gene: TRBV7-8
d_gene: TRBD2

CDR3aa: CASSLVATGVYEQYF
CDR3nt: TGTGCCAGCAGCTTGGTGGCTACAGGGGTCTACGAGCAGTACTTC
len: 15
j_gene: TRBJ2-7
abundance: .
v_gene: TRBV5-5
d_gene: TRBD1

CDR3aa: CASSHRQGRSYEQYF
CDR3nt: TGTGCCAGCAGCCATCGACAGGGAAGGTCCTACGAGCAGTACTTC
len: 15
j_gene: TRBJ2-7
abundance: once
v_gene: TRBV6-2/TRBV6-3
d_gene: TRBD1

CDR3aa: CAWSASAVEQFF
CDR3nt: TGTGCCTGGAGTGCCTCGGCGGTAGAGCAGTTCTTC
len: 12
j_gene: TRBJ2-1
abundance: .
v_gene: TRBV30
d_gene: .

CDR3aa: CASSDSDSGIIDEQFF
CDR3nt: TGTGCCAGCAGTGACTCGGACAGCGGAATAATCGATGAGCAGTTCTTC
len: 16
j_gene: TRBJ2-1
abundance: .
v_gene: TRBV6-4
d_gene: .

CDR3aa: CASSLGGDSPLHF
CDR3nt: TGTGCCAGCAGCTTAGGAGGGGACTCACCCCTCCACTTT
len: 13
j_gene: TRBJ1-6
abundance: .
v_gene: TRBV5-5
d_gene: .

CDR3aa: CASSLARVQSTNEKLFF
CDR3nt: TGCGCCAGCAGCTTGGCGAGGGTCCAATCAACTAATGAAAAACTGTTTTTT
len: 17
j_gene: TRBJ1-4
abundance: .
v_gene: TRBV5-1
d_gene: .

CDR3aa: CASSGGTVHGYTF
CDR3nt: TGCGCCAGCAGCGGCGGGACAGTCCATGGCTACACCTTC
len: 13
j_gene: TRBJ1-2
abundance: .
v_gene: TRBV5-1
d_gene: TRBD1

CDR3aa: CASSQSKGTYGYTF
CDR3nt: TGCGCCAGCAGTCAATCGAAGGGTACCTATGGCTACACCTTC
len: 14
j_gene: TRBJ1-2
abundance: .
v_gene: TRBV23-1
d_gene: .

CDR3aa: CASSGTDQPQHF
CDR3nt: TGTGCCAGCAGTGGAACAGACCAGCCCCAGCATTTT
len: 12
j_gene: TRBJ1-5
abundance: .
v_gene: TRBV2
d_gene: .

CDR3aa: CASSPSQGGLMGPTEAFF
CDR3nt: TGTGCCAGCTCACCAAGCCAGGGTGGTTTGATGGGACCCACTGAAGCTTTCTTT
len: 18
j_gene: TRBJ1-1
abundance: .
v_gene: TRBV18
d_gene: .

CDR3aa: CAISESTGLKLFF
CDR3nt: TGTGCCATCAGTGAGTCGACGGGGCTTAAACTGTTTTTT
len: 13
j_gene: TRBJ1-4
abundance: .
v_gene: TRBV10-3
d_gene: .

CDR3aa: CASSSATGISNQPQHF
CDR3nt: TGTGCCAGCAGTTCTGCGACAGGAATTAGCAATCAGCCCCAGCATTTT
len: 16
j_gene: TRBJ1-5
abundance: .
v_gene: TRBV28
d_gene: .

CDR3aa: CASSLDGTGTDTQYF
CDR3nt: TGTGCCAGCAGCTTAGATGGAACAGGCACAGATACGCAGTATTTT
len: 15
j_gene: TRBJ2-3
abundance: few
v_gene: TRBV11-2
d_gene: .

CDR3aa: CASSPRLGQGGQPQHF
CDR3nt: TGTGCCAGCAGTCCGCGCCTGGGCCAGGGAGGACAGCCCCAGCATTTT
len: 16
j_gene: TRBJ1-5
abundance: .
v_gene: TRBV27
d_gene: .

CDR3aa: CASSLAGGYGLGETQYF
CDR3nt: TGTGCCAGCAGCTTAGCCGGGGGTTACGGACTAGGAGAGACCCAGTACTTC
len: 17
j_gene: TRBJ2-5
abundance: .
v_gene: TRBV7-9
d_gene: TRBD2

CDR3aa: CASSFWSGRGTYEQYF
CDR3nt: TGTGCCAGCAGCTTCTGGAGCGGGAGGGGTACCTACGAGCAGTACTTC
len: 16
j_gene: TRBJ2-7
abundance: .
v_gene: TRBV7-8
d_gene: TRBD2

CDR3aa: CASSVGSGNEQFF
CDR3nt: TGTGCCAGCAGCGTCGGGAGCGGGAATGAGCAGTTCTTC
len: 13
j_gene: TRBJ2-1
abundance: .
v_gene: TRBV9
d_gene: .

CDR3aa: CASSHQDRGVPNEQFF
CDR3nt: TGTGCCAGCAGCCATCAAGACAGGGGCGTTCCAAATGAGCAGTTCTTC
len: 16
j_gene: TRBJ2-1
abundance: .
v_gene: TRBV7-6
d_gene: TRBD1

CDR3aa: CASSQVQAEQYF
CDR3nt: TGTGCCAGCAGCCAAGTACAAGCCGAGCAGTACTTC
len: 12
j_gene: TRBJ2-7
abundance: .
v_gene: TRBV3-1/TRBV3-2
d_gene: .

CDR3aa: CASNRMGAPSGANVLTF
CDR3nt: TGTGCCAGCAATCGGATGGGGGCGCCTTCTGGGGCCAACGTCCTGACTTTC
len: 17
j_gene: TRBJ2-6
abundance: once
v_gene: TRBV28
d_gene: .

CDR3aa: CASSRSDLTYEQYF
CDR3nt: TGCGCCAGCAGCCGAAGTGACTTGACTTACGAGCAGTACTTC
len: 14
j_gene: TRBJ2-7
abundance: .
v_gene: TRBV4-1
d_gene: .

CDR3aa: CAWKRSSQSNEQFF
CDR3nt: TGTGCCTGGAAGAGGTCTAGCCAAAGCAATGAGCAGTTCTTC
len: 14
j_gene: TRBJ2-1
abundance: once
v_gene: TRBV30
d_gene: .

CDR3aa: CASSRDWSGEQFF
CDR3nt: TGTGCCAGCAGCCGGGACTGGTCGGGTGAGCAGTTCTTC
len: 13
j_gene: TRBJ2-1
abundance: .
v_gene: TRBV3-1/TRBV3-2
d_gene: .

CDR3aa: CASSVAGREQYF
CDR3nt: TGTGCCAGCAGCGTAGCAGGCAGGGAGCAGTACTTC
len: 12
j_gene: TRBJ2-7
abundance: .
v_gene: TRBV9
d_gene: .

CDR3aa: CASSLTSGGLFQETQYF
CDR3nt: TGTGCCAGCAGTCTTACTAGCGGGGGCCTCTTCCAAGAGACCCAGTACTTC
len: 17
j_gene: TRBJ2-5
abundance: .
v_gene: TRBV6-6
d_gene: TRBD2

CDR3aa: CATSRDLTGGEKLFF
CDR3nt: TGTGCCACCAGCAGAGACCTCACAGGGGGTGAAAAACTGTTTTTT
len: 15
j_gene: TRBJ1-4
abundance: .
v_gene: TRBV15
d_gene: TRBD1

CDR3aa: CASSPPPGVLYEQYF
CDR3nt: TGTGCCAGCAGCCCACCCCCGGGAGTACTCTACGAGCAGTACTTC
len: 15
j_gene: TRBJ2-7
abundance: .
v_gene: TRBV27
d_gene: .